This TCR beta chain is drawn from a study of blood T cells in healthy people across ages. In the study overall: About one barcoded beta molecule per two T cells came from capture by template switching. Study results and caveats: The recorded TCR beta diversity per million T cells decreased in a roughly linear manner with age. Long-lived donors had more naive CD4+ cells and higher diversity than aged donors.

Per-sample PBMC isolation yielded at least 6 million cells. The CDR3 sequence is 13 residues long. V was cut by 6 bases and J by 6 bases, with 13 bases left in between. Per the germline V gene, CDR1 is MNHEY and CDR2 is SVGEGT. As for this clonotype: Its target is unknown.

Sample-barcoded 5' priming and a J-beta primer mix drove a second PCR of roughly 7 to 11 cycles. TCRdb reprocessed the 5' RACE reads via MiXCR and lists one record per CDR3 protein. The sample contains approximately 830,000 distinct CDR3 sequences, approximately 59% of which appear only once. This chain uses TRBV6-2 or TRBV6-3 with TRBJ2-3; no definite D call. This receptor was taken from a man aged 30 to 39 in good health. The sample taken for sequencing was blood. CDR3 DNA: TGTGCCAGCAGACAAGGTGGATTCGATACGCAGTATTTT. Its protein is CASRQGGFDTQYF.